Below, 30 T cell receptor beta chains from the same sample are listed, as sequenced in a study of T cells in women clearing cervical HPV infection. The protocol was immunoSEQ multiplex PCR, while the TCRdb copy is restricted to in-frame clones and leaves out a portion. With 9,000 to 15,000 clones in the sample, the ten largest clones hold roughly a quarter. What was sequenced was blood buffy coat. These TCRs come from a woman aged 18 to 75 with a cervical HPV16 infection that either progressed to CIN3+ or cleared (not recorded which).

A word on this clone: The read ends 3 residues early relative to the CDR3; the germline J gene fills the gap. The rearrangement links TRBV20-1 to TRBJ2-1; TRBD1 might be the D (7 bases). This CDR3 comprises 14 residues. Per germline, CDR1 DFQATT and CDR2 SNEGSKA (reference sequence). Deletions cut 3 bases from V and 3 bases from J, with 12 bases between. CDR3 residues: CSASTRGDYNEQFF. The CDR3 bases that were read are TGCAGTGCTAGTACCAGGGGGGACTACAATGAG.

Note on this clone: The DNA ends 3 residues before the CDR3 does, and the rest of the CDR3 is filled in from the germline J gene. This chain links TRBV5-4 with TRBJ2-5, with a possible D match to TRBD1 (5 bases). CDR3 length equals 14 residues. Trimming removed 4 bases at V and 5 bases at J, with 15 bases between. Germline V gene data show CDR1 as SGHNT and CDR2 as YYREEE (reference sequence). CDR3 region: CASSGTQELETQYF. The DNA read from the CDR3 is TGTGCCAGCAGCGGTACACAGGAGTTGGAGACC.

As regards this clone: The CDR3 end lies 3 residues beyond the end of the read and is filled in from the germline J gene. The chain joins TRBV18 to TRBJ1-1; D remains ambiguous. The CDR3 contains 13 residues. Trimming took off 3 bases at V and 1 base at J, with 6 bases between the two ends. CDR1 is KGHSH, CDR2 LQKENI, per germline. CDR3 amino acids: CASSPQKNTEAFF. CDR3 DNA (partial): TGTGCCAGCTCACCCCAGAAGAACACTGAA. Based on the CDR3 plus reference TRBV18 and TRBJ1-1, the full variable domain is NAGVMQNPRHLVRRRGQEARLRCSPMKGHSHVYWYRQLPEEGLKFMVYLQKENIIDESGMPKERFSAEFPKEGPSILRIQQVVRGDSAAYFCASSPQKNTEAFFGQGTRLTVV.

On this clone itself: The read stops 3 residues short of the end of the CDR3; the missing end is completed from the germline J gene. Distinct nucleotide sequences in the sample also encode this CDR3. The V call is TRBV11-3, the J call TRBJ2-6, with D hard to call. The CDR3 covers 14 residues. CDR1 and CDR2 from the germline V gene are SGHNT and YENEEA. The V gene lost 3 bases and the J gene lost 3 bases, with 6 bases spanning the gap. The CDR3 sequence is CASSFLSGANVLTF. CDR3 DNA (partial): TGTGCCAGCAGCTTTCTTAGTGGGGCCAACGTC.

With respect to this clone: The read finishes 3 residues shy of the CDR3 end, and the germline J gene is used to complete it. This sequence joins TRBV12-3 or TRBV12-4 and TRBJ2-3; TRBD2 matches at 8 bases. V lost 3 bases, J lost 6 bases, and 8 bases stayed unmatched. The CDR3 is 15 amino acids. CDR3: CASSFTGGSRDTQYF. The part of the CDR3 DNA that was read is TGTGCCAGCAGTTTTACGGGGGGGTCCAGGGATACG.

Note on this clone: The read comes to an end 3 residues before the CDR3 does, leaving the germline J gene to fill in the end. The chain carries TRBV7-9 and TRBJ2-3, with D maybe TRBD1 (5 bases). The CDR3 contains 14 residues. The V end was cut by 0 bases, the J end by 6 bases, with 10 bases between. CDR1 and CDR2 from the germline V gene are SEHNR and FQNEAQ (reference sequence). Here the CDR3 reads CASSLASSGDTQYF. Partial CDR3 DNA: TGTGCCAGCAGCTTAGCCTCCTCAGGGGATACG.

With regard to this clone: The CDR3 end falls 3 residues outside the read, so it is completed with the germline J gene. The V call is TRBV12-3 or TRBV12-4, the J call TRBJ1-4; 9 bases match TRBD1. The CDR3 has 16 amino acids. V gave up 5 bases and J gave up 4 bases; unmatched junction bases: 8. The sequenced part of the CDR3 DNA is TGTGCCAGCAGTCCTCCCGGGACAGGGTTTAATGAAAAA. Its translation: CASSPPGTGFNEK. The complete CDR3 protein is CASSPPGTGFNEKLFF.

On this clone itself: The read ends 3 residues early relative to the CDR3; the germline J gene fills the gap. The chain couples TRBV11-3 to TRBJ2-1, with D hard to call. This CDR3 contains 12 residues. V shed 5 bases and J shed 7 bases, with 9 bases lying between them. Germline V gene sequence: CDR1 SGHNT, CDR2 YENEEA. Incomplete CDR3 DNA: TGTGCCAGCAGCATTTCTAGGAATGAG. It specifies CASSISRNE. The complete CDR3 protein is CASSISRNEQFF.

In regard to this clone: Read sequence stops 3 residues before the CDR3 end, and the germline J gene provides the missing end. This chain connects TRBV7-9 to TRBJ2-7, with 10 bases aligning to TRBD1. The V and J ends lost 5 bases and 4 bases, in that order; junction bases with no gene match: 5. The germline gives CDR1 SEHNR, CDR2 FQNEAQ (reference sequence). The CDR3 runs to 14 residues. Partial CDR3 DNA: TGTGCCAGCAGCCCGAGGGACAGGGGTTACGAG. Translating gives CASSPRDRGYE. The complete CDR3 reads CASSPRDRGYEQYF.

The CDR3: CASSVAGGSDTQYF. CDR3 DNA, as far as it was read: TGTGCCAGCAGTGTAGCGGGGGGCTCAGATACG. The V and J genes are TRBV6-4 and TRBJ2-3; 10 bases map to TRBD2. The read ends 3 residues before the CDR3 terminus; that terminus is restored from the germline J gene. V trimming: 4 bases; J trimming: 4 bases; junction bases outside the gene matches: 2. The CDR3 has 14 residues. CDR1 MRHNA and CDR2 SNTAGT come from the germline V gene.

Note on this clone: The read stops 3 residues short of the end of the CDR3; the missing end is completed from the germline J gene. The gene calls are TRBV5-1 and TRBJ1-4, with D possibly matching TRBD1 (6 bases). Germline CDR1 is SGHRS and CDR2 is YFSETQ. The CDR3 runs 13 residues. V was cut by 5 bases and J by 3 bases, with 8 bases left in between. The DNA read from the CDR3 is TGCGCCAGCAGACAGGGTTCTAATGAAAAA. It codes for CASRQGSNEK. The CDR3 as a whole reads CASRQGSNEKLFF.

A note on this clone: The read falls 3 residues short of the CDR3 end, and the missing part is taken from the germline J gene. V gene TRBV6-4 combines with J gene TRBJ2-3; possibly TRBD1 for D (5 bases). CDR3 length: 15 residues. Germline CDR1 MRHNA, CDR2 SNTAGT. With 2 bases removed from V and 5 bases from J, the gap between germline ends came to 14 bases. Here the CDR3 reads CASSDGVGEGDTQYF. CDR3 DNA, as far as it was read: TGTGCCAGCAGTGACGGGGTAGGGGAAGGAGATACG.

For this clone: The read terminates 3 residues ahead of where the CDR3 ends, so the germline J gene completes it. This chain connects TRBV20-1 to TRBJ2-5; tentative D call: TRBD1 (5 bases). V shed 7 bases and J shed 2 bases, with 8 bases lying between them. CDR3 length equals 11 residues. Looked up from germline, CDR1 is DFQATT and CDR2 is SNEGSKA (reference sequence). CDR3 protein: CSEGVQETQYF. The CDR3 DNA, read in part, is TGCAGTGAAGGGGTACAAGAGACC.

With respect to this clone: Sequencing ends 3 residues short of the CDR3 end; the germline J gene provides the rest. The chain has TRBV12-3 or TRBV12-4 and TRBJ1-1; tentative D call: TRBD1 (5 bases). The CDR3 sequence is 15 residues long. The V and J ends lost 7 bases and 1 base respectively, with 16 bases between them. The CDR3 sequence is CASTYRREGNTEAFF. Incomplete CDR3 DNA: TGTGCCAGCACCTACAGGAGGGAAGGGAACACTGAA.

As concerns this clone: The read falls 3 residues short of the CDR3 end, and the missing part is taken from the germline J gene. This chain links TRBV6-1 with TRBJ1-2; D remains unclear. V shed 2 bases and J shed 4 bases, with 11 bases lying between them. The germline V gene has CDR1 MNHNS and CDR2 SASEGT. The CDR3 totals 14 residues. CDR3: CASSERGSSYGYTF. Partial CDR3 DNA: TGTGCCAGCAGTGAAAGAGGGTCTTCCTATGGC.

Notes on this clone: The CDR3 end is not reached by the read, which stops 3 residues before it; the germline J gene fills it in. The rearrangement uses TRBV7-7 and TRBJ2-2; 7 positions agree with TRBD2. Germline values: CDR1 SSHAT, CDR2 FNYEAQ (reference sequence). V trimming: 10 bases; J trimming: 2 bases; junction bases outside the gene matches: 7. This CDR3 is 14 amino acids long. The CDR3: CAIGTTRNTGELFF. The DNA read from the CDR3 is TGTGCCATTGGGACTACCCGAAACACCGGGGAG.

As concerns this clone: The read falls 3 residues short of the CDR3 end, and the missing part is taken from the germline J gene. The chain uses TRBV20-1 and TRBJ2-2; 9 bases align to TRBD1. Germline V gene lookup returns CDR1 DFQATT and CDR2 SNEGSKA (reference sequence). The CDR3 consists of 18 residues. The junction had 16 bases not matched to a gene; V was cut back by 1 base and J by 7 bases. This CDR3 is CSARGLVMGQGDSGELFF. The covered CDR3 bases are TGCAGTGCTAGAGGATTGGTGATGGGACAGGGAGATAGCGGGGAG.

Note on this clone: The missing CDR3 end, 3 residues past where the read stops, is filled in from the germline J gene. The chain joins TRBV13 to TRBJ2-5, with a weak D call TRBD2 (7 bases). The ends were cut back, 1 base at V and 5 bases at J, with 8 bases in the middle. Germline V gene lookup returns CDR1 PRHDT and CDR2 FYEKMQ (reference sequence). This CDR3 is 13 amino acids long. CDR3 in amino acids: CASSLEGGETQYF. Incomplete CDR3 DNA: TGTGCCAGCAGCTTAGAGGGGGGGGAGACC.

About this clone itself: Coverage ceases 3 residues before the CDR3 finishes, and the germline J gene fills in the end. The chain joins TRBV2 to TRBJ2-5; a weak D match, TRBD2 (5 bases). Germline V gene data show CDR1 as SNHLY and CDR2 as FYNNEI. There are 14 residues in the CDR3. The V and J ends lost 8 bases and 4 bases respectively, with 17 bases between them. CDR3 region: CASRPDFTAETQYF. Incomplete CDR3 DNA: TGTGCCAGCCGCCCGGACTTCACCGCAGAGACC.

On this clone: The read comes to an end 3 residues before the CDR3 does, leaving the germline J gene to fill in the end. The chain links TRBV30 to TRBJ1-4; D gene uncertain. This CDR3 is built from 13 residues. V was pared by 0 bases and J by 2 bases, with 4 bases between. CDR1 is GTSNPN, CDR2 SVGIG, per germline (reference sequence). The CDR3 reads CAWSVLTNEKLFF. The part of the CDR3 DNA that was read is TGTGCCTGGAGTGTACTCACTAATGAAAAA. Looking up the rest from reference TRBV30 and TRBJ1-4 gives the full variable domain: SQTIHQWPATLVQPVGSPLSLECTVEGTSNPNLYWYRQAAGRGLQLLFYSVGIGQISSEVPQNLSASRPQDRQFILSSKKLLLSDSGFYLCAWSVLTNEKLFFGSGTQLSVL.

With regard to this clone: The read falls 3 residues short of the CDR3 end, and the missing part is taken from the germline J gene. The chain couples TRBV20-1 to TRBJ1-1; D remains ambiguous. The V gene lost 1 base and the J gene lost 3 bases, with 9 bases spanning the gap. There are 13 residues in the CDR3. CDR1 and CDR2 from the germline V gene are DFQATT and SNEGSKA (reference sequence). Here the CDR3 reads CSARVGLDTEAFF. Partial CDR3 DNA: TGCAGTGCTAGAGTCGGGTTAGACACTGAA.

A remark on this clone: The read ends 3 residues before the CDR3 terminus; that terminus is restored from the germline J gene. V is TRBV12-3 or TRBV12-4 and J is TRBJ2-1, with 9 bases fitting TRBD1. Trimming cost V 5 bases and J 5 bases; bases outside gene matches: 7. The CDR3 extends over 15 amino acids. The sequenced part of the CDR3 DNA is TGTGCCAGCAGTCATTTACAGGGGGCTAACAATGAG. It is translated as CASSHLQGANNE. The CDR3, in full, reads CASSHLQGANNEQFF.

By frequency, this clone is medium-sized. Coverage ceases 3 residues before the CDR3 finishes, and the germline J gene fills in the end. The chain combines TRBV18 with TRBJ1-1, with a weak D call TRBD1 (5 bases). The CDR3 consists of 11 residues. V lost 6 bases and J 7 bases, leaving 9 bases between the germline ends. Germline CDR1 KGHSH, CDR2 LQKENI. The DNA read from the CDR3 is TGTGCCAGCTCCCAGGGAGATGAA. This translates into CASSQGDE. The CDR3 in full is CASSQGDEAFF.

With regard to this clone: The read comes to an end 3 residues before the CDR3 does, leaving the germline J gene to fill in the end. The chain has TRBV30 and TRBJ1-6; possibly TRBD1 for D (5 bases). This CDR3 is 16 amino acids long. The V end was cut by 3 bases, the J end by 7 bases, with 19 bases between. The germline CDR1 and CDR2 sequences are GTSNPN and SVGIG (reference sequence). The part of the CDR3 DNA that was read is TGTGCCTGGAGGGGGGACGGCGGGGGATTCAATTCACCC. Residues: CAWRGDGGGFNSP. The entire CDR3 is CAWRGDGGGFNSPLHF.

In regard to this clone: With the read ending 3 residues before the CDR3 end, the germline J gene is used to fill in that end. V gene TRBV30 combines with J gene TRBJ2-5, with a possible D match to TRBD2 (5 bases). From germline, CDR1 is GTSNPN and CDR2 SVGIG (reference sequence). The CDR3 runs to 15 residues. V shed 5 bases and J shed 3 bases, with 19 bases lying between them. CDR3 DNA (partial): TGTGCCTGGCAGCCTCCGGGAACCGGGGAAGAGACC. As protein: CAWQPPGTGEET. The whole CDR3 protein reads CAWQPPGTGEETQYF.

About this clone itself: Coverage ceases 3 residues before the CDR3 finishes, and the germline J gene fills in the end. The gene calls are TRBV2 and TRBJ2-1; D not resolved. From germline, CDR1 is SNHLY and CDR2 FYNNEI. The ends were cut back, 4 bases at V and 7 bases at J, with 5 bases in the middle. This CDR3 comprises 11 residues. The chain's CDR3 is CASSVTNEQFF. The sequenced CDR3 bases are TGTGCCAGCAGTGTGACAAATGAG.

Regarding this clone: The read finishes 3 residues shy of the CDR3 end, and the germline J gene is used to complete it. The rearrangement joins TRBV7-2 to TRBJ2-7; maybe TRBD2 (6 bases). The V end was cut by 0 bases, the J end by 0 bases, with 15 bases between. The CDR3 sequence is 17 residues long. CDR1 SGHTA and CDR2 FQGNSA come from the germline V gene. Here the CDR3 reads CASSLARAGRSSYEQYF. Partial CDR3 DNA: TGTGCCAGCAGCTTAGCTAGGGCGGGGAGGAGCTCCTACGAG.

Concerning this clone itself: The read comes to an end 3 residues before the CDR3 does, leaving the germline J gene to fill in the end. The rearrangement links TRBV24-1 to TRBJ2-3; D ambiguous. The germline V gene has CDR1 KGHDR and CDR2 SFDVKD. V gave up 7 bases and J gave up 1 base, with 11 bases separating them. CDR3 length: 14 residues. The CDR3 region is CATSYGWGTDTQYF. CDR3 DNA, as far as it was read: TGTGCCACCAGCTACGGGTGGGGCACAGATACG.

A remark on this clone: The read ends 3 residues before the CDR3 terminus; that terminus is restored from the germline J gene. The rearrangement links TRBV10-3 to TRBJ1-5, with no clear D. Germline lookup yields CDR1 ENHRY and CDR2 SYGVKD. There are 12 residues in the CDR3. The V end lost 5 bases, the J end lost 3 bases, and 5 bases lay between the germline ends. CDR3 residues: CAISRSNQPQHF. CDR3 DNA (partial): TGTGCCATCAGTCGTTCCAATCAGCCC.

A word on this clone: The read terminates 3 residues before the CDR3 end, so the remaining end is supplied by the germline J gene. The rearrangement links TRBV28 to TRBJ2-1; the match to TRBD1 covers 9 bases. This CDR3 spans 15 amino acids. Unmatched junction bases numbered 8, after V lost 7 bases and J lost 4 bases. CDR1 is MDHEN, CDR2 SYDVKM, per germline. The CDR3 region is CASTYRGTGYNEQFF. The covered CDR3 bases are TGTGCCAGCACATACAGAGGGACAGGGTACAATGAG.